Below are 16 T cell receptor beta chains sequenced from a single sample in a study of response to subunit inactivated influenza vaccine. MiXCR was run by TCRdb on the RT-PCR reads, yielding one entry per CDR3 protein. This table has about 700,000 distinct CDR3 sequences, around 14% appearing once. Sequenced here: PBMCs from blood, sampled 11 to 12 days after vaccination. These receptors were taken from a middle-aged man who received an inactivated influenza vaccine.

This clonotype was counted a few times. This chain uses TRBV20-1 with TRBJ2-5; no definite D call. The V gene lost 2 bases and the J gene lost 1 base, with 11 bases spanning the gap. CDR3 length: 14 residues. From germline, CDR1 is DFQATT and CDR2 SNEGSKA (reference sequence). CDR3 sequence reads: CSARRASSQETQYF. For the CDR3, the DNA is TGCAGTGCTAGAAGAGCCAGTTCCCAAGAGACCCAGTACTTC.

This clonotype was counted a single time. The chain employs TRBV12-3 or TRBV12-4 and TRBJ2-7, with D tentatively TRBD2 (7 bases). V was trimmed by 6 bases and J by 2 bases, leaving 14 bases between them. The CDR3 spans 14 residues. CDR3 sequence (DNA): TGTGCCAGCAGCCGGGGGGCTCCGACCTACGAGCAGTACTTC. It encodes CASSRGAPTYEQYF.

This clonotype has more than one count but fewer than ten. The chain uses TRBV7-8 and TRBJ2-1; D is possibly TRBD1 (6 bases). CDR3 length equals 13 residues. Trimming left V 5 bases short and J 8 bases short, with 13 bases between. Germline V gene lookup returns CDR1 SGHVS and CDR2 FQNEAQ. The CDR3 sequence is CASSTYRADEQFF. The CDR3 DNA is TGTGCCAGCAGCACCTACAGGGCCGATGAGCAGTTCTTC.

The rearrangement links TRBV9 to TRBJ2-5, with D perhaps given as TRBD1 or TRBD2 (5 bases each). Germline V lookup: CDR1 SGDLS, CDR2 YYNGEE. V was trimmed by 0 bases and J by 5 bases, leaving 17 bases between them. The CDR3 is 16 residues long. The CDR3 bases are TGTGCCAGCAGCGTAGATCCAGGGAGCGCCTTGGAGACCCAGTACTTC. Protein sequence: CASSVDPGSALETQYF.

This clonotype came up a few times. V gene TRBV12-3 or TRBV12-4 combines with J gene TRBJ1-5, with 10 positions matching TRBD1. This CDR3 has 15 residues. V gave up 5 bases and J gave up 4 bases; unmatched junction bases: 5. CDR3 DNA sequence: TGTGCCAGCAGTACAGCGGACAGGGGGAATCAGCCCCAGCATTTT. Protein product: CASSTADRGNQPQHF.

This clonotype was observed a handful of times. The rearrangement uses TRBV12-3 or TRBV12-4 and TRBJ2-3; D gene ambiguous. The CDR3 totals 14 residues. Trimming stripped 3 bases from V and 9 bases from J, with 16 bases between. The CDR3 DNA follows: TGTGCCAGCAGTTTTAAGCCGGACCATAGAACGCAGTATTTT. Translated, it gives CASSFKPDHRTQYF.

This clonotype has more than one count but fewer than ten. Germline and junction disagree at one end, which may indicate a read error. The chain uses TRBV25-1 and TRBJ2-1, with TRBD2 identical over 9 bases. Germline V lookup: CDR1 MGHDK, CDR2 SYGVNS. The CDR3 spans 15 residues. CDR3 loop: CASSDLAGTYSEQFF. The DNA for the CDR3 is TGTGCCAGCAGTGACCTAGCGGGGACCTACAGTGAGCAGTTCTTC.

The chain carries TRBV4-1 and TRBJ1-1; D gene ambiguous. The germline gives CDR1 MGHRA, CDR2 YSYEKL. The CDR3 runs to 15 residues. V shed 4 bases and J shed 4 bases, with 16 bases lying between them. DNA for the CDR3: TGCGCCAGCAGCCCGATGAGCCGGGTCGTCACTGAAGCTTTCTTT. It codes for CASSPMSRVVTEAFF.

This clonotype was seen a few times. The CDR3 protein is CASSNGQNYGYTF. The DNA of the CDR3 is TGTGCCAGCAGTAATGGACAGAACTATGGCTACACCTTC. The V call is TRBV12-3 or TRBV12-4, the J call TRBJ1-2; D is possibly TRBD1 (6 bases). This CDR3 is built from 13 residues. The germline V and J ends were trimmed by 5 bases and 2 bases, with 9 bases remaining between them.

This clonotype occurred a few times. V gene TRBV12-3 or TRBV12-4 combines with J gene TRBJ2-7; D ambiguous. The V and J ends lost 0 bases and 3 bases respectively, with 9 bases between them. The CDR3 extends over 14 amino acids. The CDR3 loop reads CASSLAGLIYEQYF. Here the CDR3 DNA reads TGTGCCAGCAGTTTAGCAGGATTGATCTACGAGCAGTACTTC.

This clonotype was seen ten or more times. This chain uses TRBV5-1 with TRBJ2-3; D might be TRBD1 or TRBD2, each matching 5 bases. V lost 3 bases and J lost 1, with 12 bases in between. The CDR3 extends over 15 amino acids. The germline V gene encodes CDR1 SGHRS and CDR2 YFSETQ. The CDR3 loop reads CASSSGTPGTDTQYF. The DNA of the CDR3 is TGCGCCAGCAGCTCCGGGACCCCCGGCACAGATACGCAGTATTTT.

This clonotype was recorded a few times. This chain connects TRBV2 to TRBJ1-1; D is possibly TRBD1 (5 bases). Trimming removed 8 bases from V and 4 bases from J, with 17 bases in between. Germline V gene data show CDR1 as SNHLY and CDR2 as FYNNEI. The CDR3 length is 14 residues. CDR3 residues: CASSIDPGGTEAFF. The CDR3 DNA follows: TGTGCCAGCTCCATTGACCCGGGGGGCACTGAAGCTTTCTTT.

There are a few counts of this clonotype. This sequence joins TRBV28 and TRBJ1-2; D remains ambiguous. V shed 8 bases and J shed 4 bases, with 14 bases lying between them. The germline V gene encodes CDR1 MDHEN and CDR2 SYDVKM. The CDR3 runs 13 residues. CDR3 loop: CASRRDGIYGYTF. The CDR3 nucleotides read TGTGCCAGCCGGAGGGATGGTATCTATGGCTACACCTTC.

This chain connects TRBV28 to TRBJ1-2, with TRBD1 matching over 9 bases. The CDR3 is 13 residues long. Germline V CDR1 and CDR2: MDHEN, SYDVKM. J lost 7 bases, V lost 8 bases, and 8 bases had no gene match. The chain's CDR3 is CASFPGQGTGYTF. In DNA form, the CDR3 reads TGTGCCAGCTTCCCTGGACAGGGGACTGGCTACACCTTC.

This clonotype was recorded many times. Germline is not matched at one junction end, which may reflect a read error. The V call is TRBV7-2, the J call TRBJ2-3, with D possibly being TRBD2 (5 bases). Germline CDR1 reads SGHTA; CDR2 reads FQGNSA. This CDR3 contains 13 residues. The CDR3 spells CASSLGASDTQYF. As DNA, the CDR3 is TGCGCCAGCAGCTTGGGAGCATCGGATACGCAGTATTTT.

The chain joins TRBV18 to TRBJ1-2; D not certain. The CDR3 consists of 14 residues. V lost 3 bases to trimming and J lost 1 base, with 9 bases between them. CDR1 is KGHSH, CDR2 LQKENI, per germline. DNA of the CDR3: TGTGCCAGCTCACCCCCCACAAGTAACTATGGCTACACCTTC. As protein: CASSPPTSNYGYTF.